The 18 T cell receptor beta chains reported below all come from one sample, sequenced in a study of T cell responses to AZD1222 COVID-19 vaccine. The repertoire was sequenced with immunoSEQ multiplex PCR; TCRdb's copy has only in-frame clones and lacks some. This table has around 130,000 clones, roughly 93% appearing once. Sequencing was performed on peripheral blood, taken on day 0 of AZD1222 vaccination. The source is an adult in good health.

The chain has TRBV30 and TRBJ1-1, with 7 bases matching TRBD1. After removal of 1 base from V and 11 bases from J, the junction contained 7 bases not matched to a gene. CDR1 and CDR2 (germline): GTSNPN, SVGIG (reference sequence). CDR3 length equals 12 residues. The CDR3 region has the DNA TGTGCCTGGAGTGCCTCCGAGACAGGGGCTTTCTTT. Amino acids: CAWSASETGAFF.

V gene TRBV7-2 combines with J gene TRBJ1-5; D is ambiguous. With 8 bases removed from V and 9 bases from J, the gap between germline ends came to 11 bases. Germline loops: CDR1 SGHTA, CDR2 FQGNSA. The CDR3 is 11 residues long. The CDR3 region has the DNA TGTGCCAGCGGTCCAGTTGGGCCCCAGCATTTT. Protein sequence: CASGPVGPQHF.

V usage is TRBV18 and J usage is TRBJ1-2; no clear D. With 3 bases removed from V and 4 bases from J, the gap between germline ends came to 18 bases. Per the germline V gene, CDR1 is KGHSH and CDR2 is LQKENI. There are 16 residues in the CDR3. CDR3 protein: CASSPPGPLYVYGYTF. The CDR3 nucleotides read TGTGCCAGCTCACCCCCAGGACCCTTATATGTCTATGGCTACACCTTC.

The V gene is TRBV9, the J gene TRBJ1-3; D unresolved. The CDR3 extends over 14 amino acids. V lost 3 bases to trimming and J lost 0 bases, with 7 bases between them. Germline V gives CDR1 SGDLS, CDR2 YYNGEE. The CDR3 coding sequence is TGTGCCAGCAGCGACGGCCCCTCTGGAAACACCATATATTTT. Protein: CASSDGPSGNTIYF. Together with reference TRBV9 and TRBJ1-3, the CDR3 gives the full variable domain: DSGVTQTPKHLITATGQRVTLRCSPRSGDLSVYWYQQSLDQGLQFLIQYYNGEERAKGNILERFSAQQFPDLHSELNLSSLELGDSALYFCASSDGPSGNTIYFGEGSWLTVV.

A word on this clone: One end of the junction does not line up with germline, which may come from a read error. The chain has TRBV9 and TRBJ2-5; D uncertain. CDR3 length: 14 amino acids. From germline, CDR1 is SGDLS and CDR2 YYNGEE. The CDR3 loop is CASSVSRLQGTQYF. CDR3 DNA sequence: TGTGCCAGCAGCGTAAGCAGGCTTCAAGGGACCCAGTACTTC.

The chain is built from TRBV7-2 and TRBJ2-7; maybe TRBD2 (5 bases). This CDR3 spans 12 amino acids. CDR1 is SGHTA and CDR2 is FQGNSA in the germline V gene. The V end lost 7 bases, the J end lost 7 bases, and 14 bases lay between the germline ends. CDR3 bases: TGTGCCAGCAAAGCGGCCCCCGGTGAGCAGTACTTC. Its translation: CASKAAPGEQYF.

For this clone: The junction departs from the called germline gene at one end, perhaps through a read error. This rearrangement joins TRBV5-1 to TRBJ2-2; no definite D call. The CDR3 length is 16 residues. Germline V lookup: CDR1 SGHRS, CDR2 YFSETQ. The CDR3 nucleotides read TGCGCCAGCAGCTTGGGTACCAGCGCTCTCACCCGGGAGCTGTTTTTT. Translating gives CASSLGTSALTRELFF.

In its sample, this clone was seen once. The rearrangement uses TRBV9 and TRBJ1-2; 12 bases are a match to TRBD1. Trimming removed 8 bases from V and 8 bases from J; junction bases left unmatched: 7. This CDR3 comprises 13 residues. Germline V gene sequence: CDR1 SGDLS, CDR2 YYNGEE. This chain's CDR3 is CASGTGGPKGYTF. Here the CDR3 DNA reads TGTGCCAGTGGGACAGGGGGCCCCAAGGGCTACACCTTC.

This chain connects TRBV12-3 or TRBV12-4 to TRBJ1-2; D is ambiguous. This CDR3 has 13 residues. V was cut by 6 bases and J by 0 bases, with 8 bases left in between. The CDR3 bases are TGTGCCAGCAGCGCAGGCCCTAACTATGGCTACACCTTC. It codes for CASSAGPNYGYTF.

The V and J genes are TRBV7-3 and TRBJ1-4, with 9 bases aligning to TRBD1. Germline CDR1 is SGHTA and CDR2 is FQGTGA. The CDR3 has 15 amino acids. Trimming cost V 4 bases and J 2 bases; bases outside gene matches: 2. The CDR3 sequence is CASSSTGGTNEKLFF. The CDR3 coding sequence is TGTGCCAGCAGCTCCACAGGGGGCACTAATGAAAAACTGTTTTTT.

The chain couples TRBV7-3 to TRBJ2-1; 9 bases agree with TRBD2. Germline CDR1 and CDR2: SGHTA and FQGTGA. With 4 bases clipped from V and 6 bases from J, the junction kept 13 bases outside the gene matches. The CDR3 has 17 amino acids. The CDR3 spells CASSSNPLAGITNEQFF. CDR3 in DNA: TGTGCCAGCAGCTCCAACCCTCTAGCGGGAATAACCAATGAGCAGTTCTTC.

The chain is built from TRBV28 and TRBJ2-7, with 9 positions matching TRBD2. CDR1 is MDHEN and CDR2 is SYDVKM in the germline V gene. This CDR3 spans 13 amino acids. V lost 6 bases, J lost 4 bases, and 4 bases stayed unmatched. CDR3 sequence: CASRAGGPYEQYF. As DNA, the CDR3 is TGTGCCAGCAGAGCGGGAGGACCATACGAGCAGTACTTC.

V gene TRBV11-3 combines with J gene TRBJ2-1; 12 bases align to TRBD2. V was pared by 6 bases and J by 8 bases, with 8 bases of the junction left unmatched. Germline lookup yields CDR1 SGHNT and CDR2 YENEEA. This CDR3 region has 15 residues. This CDR3 reads CASSHGLAGTDEQFF. The CDR3 DNA reads as TGTGCCAGCAGTCATGGACTAGCGGGAACCGATGAGCAGTTCTTC. The whole variable domain, filled in from reference TRBV11-3 and TRBJ2-1, reads EAGVVQSPRYKIIEKKQPVAFWCNPISGHNTLYWYLQNLGQGPELLIRYENEEAVDDSQLPKDRFSAERLKGVDSTLKIQPAELGDSAVYLCASSHGLAGTDEQFFGPGTRLTVL.

The CDR3 sequence is CASSRLAGLSSYNEQFF. CDR3 nucleotide sequence: TGTGCCAGCTCAAGACTAGCGGGACTCAGCTCCTACAATGAGCAGTTCTTC. V usage is TRBV18 and J usage is TRBJ2-1; TRBD2 matches 11 bases. CDR1 KGHSH and CDR2 LQKENI come from the germline V gene. The CDR3 extends over 17 amino acids. The junction had 6 bases not matched to a gene; V was cut back by 5 bases and J by 0 bases.

The chain joins TRBV2 to TRBJ1-2; a possible D gene is TRBD1 (5 bases). Deletions cut 7 bases from V and 4 bases from J, with 16 bases between. This CDR3 has 14 amino acids. CDR1 is SNHLY and CDR2 is FYNNEI in the germline V gene. The CDR3 here is CASTGEEGSYGYTF. The CDR3 DNA reads as TGTGCCAGCACTGGGGAAGAGGGGAGCTATGGCTACACCTTC.

The chain employs TRBV28 and TRBJ2-1; the D gene could be TRBD1 or TRBD2 (5 bases each). Germline V gene lookup returns CDR1 MDHEN and CDR2 SYDVKM. Trimming cost V 6 bases and J 8 bases, with 20 bases left between them. CDR3 length: 15 residues. The CDR3 sequence: CASSRDRSLEDEQFF. CDR3 bases: TGTGCCAGCAGCCGGGACCGGAGCTTGGAGGATGAGCAGTTCTTC.

V is TRBV29-1 and J is TRBJ2-6; D call uncertain. The V and J ends lost 5 bases and 0 bases respectively, with 8 bases between them. Germline V gene sequence: CDR1 SQVTM, CDR2 ANQGSEA. This CDR3 spans 14 amino acids. The CDR3 DNA reads TGCAGCGTTTTAGTAAGCTCTGGGGCCAACGTCCTGACTTTC. It specifies CSVLVSSGANVLTF. The variable domain in full, completed from reference TRBV29-1 and TRBJ2-6, reads SAVISQKPSRDICQRGTSLTIQCQVDSQVTMMFWYRQQPGQSLTLIATANQGSEATYESGFVIDKFPISRPNLTFSTLTVSNMSPEDSSIYLCSVLVSSGANVLTFGAGSRLTVL.

The sample holds one count of this clone. The V call is TRBV7-2, the J call TRBJ1-5; D uncertain. The germline gives CDR1 SGHTA, CDR2 FQGNSA. This CDR3 has 15 amino acids. With 0 bases removed from V and 0 bases from J, the gap between germline ends came to 6 bases. This chain's CDR3 is CASSLAVNSNQPQHF. CDR3 DNA: TGTGCCAGCAGCTTAGCGGTTAATAGCAATCAGCCCCAGCATTTT.